This T cell receptor (beta chain) was identified during a study of cytomegalovirus exposure and HLA in healthy donors. Concerning this clone: The target antigen is unknown.

The PCR ran on 60 Vbeta and 13 Jbeta primers. Some clones are missing from TCRdb's copy, which holds only in-frame ones; the method was immunoSEQ multiplex PCR. Altogether some 150,000 clones are present, over 70% being singletons, with the ten largest covering around 7%. Findings and limits, study-wide: Whilst most TCR sequences proved rare, a subset of public TCRs occurred across many donors. Being indistinguishable, some V segments were excluded, TRBV6-2 and TRBV6-3 among them. Later analysis showed TCR association rates varying by HLA locus, highest for DRB1 and lowest for HLA-C.

Trimming left V 6 bases short and J 2 bases short, with 10 bases between. This CDR3 is built from 12 residues. The germline gives CDR1 SQVTM, CDR2 ANQGSEA. Sequencing used PBMCs. This chain links TRBV29-1 with TRBJ2-5; D is perhaps TRBD1 (6 bases). The sequence was collected from a man aged 35 to 55 in good health and CMV-seropositive. The CDR3: CSVHGTQETQYF. The CDR3 nucleotides read TGCAGCGTCCACGGGACACAAGAGACCCAGTACTTC.